This T cell receptor beta chain was recovered during a study of blood T cell repertoires in COVID-19. Study-wide context: Specimens from acute and convalescent COVID-19 originated in the United States, Italy and Spain. Sources were T cells, B-cell-depleted T cells, or PBMCs; the material itself was cDNA or gDNA.

Per the study methods: Amplification of reference gene primers was used by the study to estimate nucleated cell counts. The protocol was immunoSEQ multiplex PCR, while the TCRdb copy is restricted to in-frame clones and leaves out a portion. D and trimming were read from the DNA, whereas the V and J calls and clone size are those reported in that table. Among approximately 470,000 clones listed, 70% to 90% were seen once. The CDR3 loop spans 14 amino acids. From germline, CDR1 is ENHRY and CDR2 SYGVKD. The V end lost 0 bases, the J end lost 2 bases, and 8 bases lay between the germline ends. The chain uses TRBV10-3 and TRBJ2-7, with D unresolved. This TCR came from a human donor in a cohort sampled during active COVID-19. Sequencing was carried out using peripheral blood. CDR3 sequence (DNA): TGTGCCATCAGTGAGTCGGCGGTGGCCTACGAGCAGTACTTC. It is translated as CAISESAVAYEQYF.